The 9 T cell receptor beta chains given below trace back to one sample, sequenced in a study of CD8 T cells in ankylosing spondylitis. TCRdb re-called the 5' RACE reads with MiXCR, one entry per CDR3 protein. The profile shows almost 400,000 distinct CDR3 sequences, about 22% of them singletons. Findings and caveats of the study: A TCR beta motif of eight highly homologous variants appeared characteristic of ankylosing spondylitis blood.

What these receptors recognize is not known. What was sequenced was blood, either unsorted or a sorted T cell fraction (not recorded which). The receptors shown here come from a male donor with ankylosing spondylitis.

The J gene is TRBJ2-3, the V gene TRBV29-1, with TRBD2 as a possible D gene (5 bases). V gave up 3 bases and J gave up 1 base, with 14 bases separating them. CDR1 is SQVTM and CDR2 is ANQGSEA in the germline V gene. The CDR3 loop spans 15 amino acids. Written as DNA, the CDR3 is TGCAGCGTTGATAATAGAGGGCTAGGCACAGATACGCAGTATTTT. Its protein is CSVDNRGLGTDTQYF.

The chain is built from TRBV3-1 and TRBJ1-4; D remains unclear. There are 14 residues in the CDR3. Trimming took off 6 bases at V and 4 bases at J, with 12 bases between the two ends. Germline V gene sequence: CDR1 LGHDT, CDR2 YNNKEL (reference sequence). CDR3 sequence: CASRPSGVNEKLFF. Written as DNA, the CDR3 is TGTGCCAGCAGGCCGTCGGGCGTTAATGAAAAACTGTTTTTT.

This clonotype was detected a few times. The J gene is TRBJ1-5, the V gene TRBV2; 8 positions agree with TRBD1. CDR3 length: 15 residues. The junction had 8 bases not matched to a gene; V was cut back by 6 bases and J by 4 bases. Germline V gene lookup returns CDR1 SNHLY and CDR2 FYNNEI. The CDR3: CASSHGQGRNQPQHF. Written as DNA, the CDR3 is TGTGCCAGCAGCCACGGACAGGGCCGAAATCAGCCCCAGCATTTT. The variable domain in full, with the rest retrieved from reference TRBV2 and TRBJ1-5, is EPEVTQTPSHQVTQMGQEVILRCVPISNHLYFYWYRQILGQKVEFLVSFYNNEISEKSEIFDDQFSVERPDGSNFTLKIRSTKLEDSAMYFCASSHGQGRNQPQHFGDGTRLSIL.

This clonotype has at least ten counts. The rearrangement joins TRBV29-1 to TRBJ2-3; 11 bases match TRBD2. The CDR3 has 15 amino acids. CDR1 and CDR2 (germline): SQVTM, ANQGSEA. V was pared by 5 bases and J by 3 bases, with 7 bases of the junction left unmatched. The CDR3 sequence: CSVPPASGRTDTQYF. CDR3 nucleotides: TGCAGCGTTCCTCCAGCTAGCGGGAGGACAGATACGCAGTATTTT.

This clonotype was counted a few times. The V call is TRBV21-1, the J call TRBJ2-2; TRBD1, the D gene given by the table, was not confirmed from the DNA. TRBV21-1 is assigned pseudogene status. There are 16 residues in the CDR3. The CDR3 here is CASSKRGQANTGELFF. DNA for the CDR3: TGTGCCAGCAGCAAAAGGGGGCAGGCGAACACCGGGGAGCTGTTTTTT.

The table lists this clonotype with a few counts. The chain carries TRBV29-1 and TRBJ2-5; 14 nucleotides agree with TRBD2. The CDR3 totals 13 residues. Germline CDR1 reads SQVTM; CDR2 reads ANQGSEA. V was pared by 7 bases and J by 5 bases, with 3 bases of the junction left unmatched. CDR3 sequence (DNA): TGCAGCGCTAGGACTAGCGGGGGGGAGACCCAGTACTTC. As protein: CSARTSGGETQYF.

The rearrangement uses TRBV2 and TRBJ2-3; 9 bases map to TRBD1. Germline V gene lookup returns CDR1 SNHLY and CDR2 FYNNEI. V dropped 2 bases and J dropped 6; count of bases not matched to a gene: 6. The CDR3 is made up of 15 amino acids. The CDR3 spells CASSERGDRADTQYF. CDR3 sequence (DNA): TGTGCCAGCAGTGAAAGGGGGGACAGGGCGGATACGCAGTATTTT.

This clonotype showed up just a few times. The CDR3 protein is CAGAQREAPDTQYF. The CDR3 DNA is TGTGCCGGGGCCCAGCGGGAGGCACCAGATACGCAGTATTTT. The chain employs TRBV7-9 and TRBJ2-3; 9 bases line up with TRBD2. In germline, CDR1 is SEHNR, CDR2 FQNEAQ (reference sequence). Trimming cost V 11 bases and J 4 bases; bases outside gene matches: 10. This CDR3 has 14 amino acids.

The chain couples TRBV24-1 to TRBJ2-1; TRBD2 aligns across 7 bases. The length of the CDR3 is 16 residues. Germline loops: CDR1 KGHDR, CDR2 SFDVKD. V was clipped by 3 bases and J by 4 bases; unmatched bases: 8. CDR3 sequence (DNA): TGTGCCACCAGTGATCGGGGGAGCGGGATATACAATGAGCAGTTCTTC. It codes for CATSDRGSGIYNEQFF.